Following are 28 T cell receptor beta chains from one sample sequenced in a study of T cell responses to AZD1222 COVID-19 vaccine. The table came from immunoSEQ multiplex PCR; TCRdb's copy has only in-frame clones and leaves some out. The sample carries fewer than 140,000 clones, 90% recorded once. This specimen was peripheral blood, taken 28 days after the second AZD1222 dose. The receptor source for this set is an adult who received the AZD1222 COVID-19 vaccine.

The V call is TRBV4-1, the J call TRBJ1-5, with D hard to call. The CDR3 spans 15 residues. The V gene lost 1 base and the J gene lost 6 bases, with 13 bases spanning the gap. The V gene's germline CDR1 is MGHRA and CDR2 YSYEKL. The DNA of the CDR3 is TGCGCCAGCAGCCAAGGTTGGGCCACCAGTCAGCCCCAGCATTTT. Protein: CASSQGWATSQPQHF.

The CDR3 coding sequence is TGTGCCAGCAGCTTTTCCGGGGAAGGCGAGTACTTC. This sequence encodes CASSFSGEGEYF. The V and J genes are TRBV7-8 and TRBJ2-7; D might be TRBD2 (5 bases). Germline lookup yields CDR1 SGHVS and CDR2 FQNEAQ. The V and J ends lost 3 bases and 11 bases respectively, with 14 bases between them. The CDR3 length is 12 residues.

This clone occurred a few times. This chain uses TRBV7-8 with TRBJ2-3; possibly TRBD1 or TRBD2 for D (6 bases each). CDR3 length equals 15 residues. Between the trimmed V and J ends, which lost 3 bases and 4 bases, there was a span of 14 bases. The germline V gene encodes CDR1 SGHVS and CDR2 FQNEAQ. The CDR3 region has the DNA TGTGCCAGCAGCTTTTGGGGGCCGGGGGCAGATACGCAGTATTTT. This encodes CASSFWGPGADTQYF.

The V and J genes are TRBV5-4 and TRBJ2-3, with D possibly being TRBD1 (6 bases). Trimming removed 3 bases from V and 2 bases from J, with 10 bases in between. The CDR3 totals 14 residues. Germline V gene sequence: CDR1 SGHNT, CDR2 YYREEE (reference sequence). CDR3 nucleotides: TGTGCCAGCAGCTGGGGACAAGACACAGATACGCAGTATTTT. This codes for CASSWGQDTDTQYF.

The chain combines TRBV18 with TRBJ2-1, with 9 bases matching TRBD1. The germline V gene has CDR1 KGHSH and CDR2 LQKENI. The CDR3 runs to 15 residues. V was clipped by 6 bases and J by 6 bases; unmatched bases: 9. As DNA, the CDR3 is TGTGCCAGCTCCCCCGGGACAGGGAACATCAATGAGCAGTTCTTC. Amino acid sequence: CASSPGTGNINEQFF.

The chain couples TRBV6-5 to TRBJ2-4, with TRBD1 as a possible D gene (5 bases). This CDR3 spans 16 amino acids. CDR1 and CDR2 from the germline V gene are MNHEY and SVGAGI. Trimming left V 0 bases short and J 9 bases short, with 18 bases between. The chain's CDR3 is CASSYSQMGQGTIQYF. The CDR3 DNA sequence: TGTGCCAGCAGTTACTCTCAGATGGGGCAGGGAACCATTCAGTACTTC.

The genes are TRBV30 and TRBJ2-2, with 9 bases fitting TRBD1. This CDR3 spans 15 amino acids. Germline CDR1 GTSNPN, CDR2 SVGIG (reference sequence). Trimming took 5 bases from V and 6 from J; bases not matched to a gene: 10. Here the CDR3 DNA reads TGTGCCTGGGGCACCGGGACAGGGTTAGCCGGGGAGCTGTTTTTT. The encoded protein is CAWGTGTGLAGELFF.

This chain links TRBV7-8 with TRBJ2-7, with 7 bases lining up with TRBD1. The V segment lost 5 bases and the J segment 1 base; nucleotides outside the gene matches: 11. This CDR3 has 16 amino acids. CDR1 and CDR2 (germline): SGHVS, FQNEAQ. This CDR3 reads CASSLQGRQPSYEQYF. CDR3 bases: TGTGCCAGCAGCCTACAGGGGCGGCAGCCTTCCTACGAGCAGTACTTC.

V and J are TRBV10-3 and TRBJ2-7, with 10 bases identical to TRBD1. The germline V gene encodes CDR1 ENHRY and CDR2 SYGVKD. The V segment lost 10 bases and the J segment 6 bases; nucleotides outside the gene matches: 9. The CDR3 runs 13 residues. The CDR3 protein is CASFRDRGGEQYF. CDR3 coding DNA: TGTGCCAGCTTCCGGGACAGGGGAGGCGAGCAGTACTTC.

This chain links TRBV19 with TRBJ2-1; possibly TRBD1 or TRBD2 for D (5 bases each). CDR1 is LNHDA, CDR2 SQIVND, per germline (reference sequence). The ends were cut back, 5 bases at V and 9 bases at J, with 11 bases in the middle. The CDR3 is made up of 12 amino acids. DNA for the CDR3: TGTGCCAGTAGTCTTCCAGGGAGTGAGCAGTTCTTC. Its translation: CASSLPGSEQFF.

This clone was detected once. The J gene is TRBJ1-1, the V gene TRBV12-3 or TRBV12-4; unclear D gene. V dropped 7 bases and J dropped 7 bases, with 16 bases sitting between them. The CDR3 extends over 13 amino acids. Here the CDR3 DNA reads TGTGCCAGCACCCAGGTCCCGGTCATTGAAGCTTTCTTT. As protein: CASTQVPVIEAFF.

This chain links TRBV11-2 with TRBJ1-2, with TRBD1 as a possible D gene (5 bases). With 5 bases removed from V and 5 bases from J, the gap between germline ends came to 9 bases. The germline V gene has CDR1 SGHAT and CDR2 FQNNGV. The CDR3 extends over 12 amino acids. The CDR3, as DNA: TGTGCCAGCAGCCCTGACAGATATGGCTACACCTTC. Amino acid sequence: CASSPDRYGYTF.

The genes are TRBV6-2 or TRBV6-3 and TRBJ2-1; 7 bases are shared with TRBD2. Germline V gene lookup returns CDR1 MNHEY and CDR2 SVGEGT. This CDR3 has 15 amino acids. V was clipped by 6 bases and J by 9 bases; unmatched bases: 14. The CDR3 nucleotides read TGTGCCAGCAGCACCGGGACTACCACGGGTGGTGAGCAGTTCTTC. It yields the protein CASSTGTTTGGEQFF.

V gene TRBV29-1 combines with J gene TRBJ2-5, with D perhaps given as TRBD1 or TRBD2 (5 bases each). This CDR3 is 14 amino acids long. The germline V gene has CDR1 SQVTM and CDR2 ANQGSEA. The V end lost 3 bases, the J end lost 1 base, and 12 bases lay between the germline ends. The CDR3 DNA follows: TGCAGCGTTGATGCAGTAGGGACCCAAGAGACCCAGTACTTC. As protein: CSVDAVGTQETQYF. The full variable domain, its missing parts supplied by reference TRBV29-1 and TRBJ2-5, is SAVISQKPSRDICQRGTSLTIQCQVDSQVTMMFWYRQQPGQSLTLIATANQGSEATYESGFVIDKFPISRPNLTFSTLTVSNMSPEDSSIYLCSVDAVGTQETQYFGPGTRLLVL.

The chain recombines TRBV6-6 with TRBJ1-5; D call uncertain. Trimming removed 5 bases at V and 1 base at J, with 9 bases between. CDR1 and CDR2 (germline): MNHNY, SVGAGI (reference sequence). The CDR3 loop spans 14 amino acids. CDR3 bases: TGTGCCAGCAGTCCCGGCCCCAGCAATCAGCCCCAGCATTTT. It is translated as CASSPGPSNQPQHF.

The chain employs TRBV21-1 and TRBJ2-2; TRBD2 is the table's D call and was not checked against the DNA. TRBV21-1 is a known pseudogene. The CDR3 consists of 15 residues. CDR3 in DNA: TGTGCCAGCAGACCCGGGACTAGCGGGGGAGGGGAGCTGTTTTTT. Its translation: CASRPGTSGGGELFF.

V is TRBV29-1 and J is TRBJ2-7, with D perhaps TRBD1 (6 bases). The CDR3 is 13 amino acids. V lost 6 bases and J 3 bases, leaving 15 bases between the germline ends. The V gene's germline CDR1 is SQVTM and CDR2 ANQGSEA. CDR3 nucleotide sequence: TGCAGCGTCCGCCGGGACAACGACTACGAGCAGTACTTC. This translates into CSVRRDNDYEQYF.

The chain employs TRBV5-1 and TRBJ2-1; no definite D call. CDR3 length: 11 residues. Germline values: CDR1 SGHRS, CDR2 YFSETQ. The V and J ends lost 1 base and 5 bases respectively, with 1 base between them. CDR3 residues: CASSLHNEQFF. In DNA, the CDR3 is TGCGCCAGCAGCTTGCACAATGAGCAGTTCTTC.

The chain recombines TRBV12-3 or TRBV12-4 with TRBJ1-2; D unresolved. This CDR3 is built from 13 residues. The V end lost 6 bases, the J end lost 4 bases, and 12 bases lay between the germline ends. CDR3 nucleotide sequence: TGTGCCAGCAGCCCATTGGCAGCCTATGGCTACACCTTC. As protein: CASSPLAAYGYTF.

Here the CDR3 DNA reads TGCGCCAGCAGCTTGAGTGCAGGGAACACTGAAGCTTTCTTT. As protein: CASSLSAGNTEAFF. The gene calls are TRBV5-1 and TRBJ1-1, with D uncertain. Per the germline V gene, CDR1 is SGHRS and CDR2 is YFSETQ. CDR3 length: 14 amino acids. Between the trimmed V and J ends, which lost 1 base and 1 base, there was a span of 8 bases.

The J gene is TRBJ2-7, the V gene TRBV9; D may correspond to TRBD1 or TRBD2 (7 bases each). This CDR3 spans 16 amino acids. Germline V lookup: CDR1 SGDLS, CDR2 YYNGEE. Between the trimmed V and J ends, which lost 4 bases and 6 bases, there was a span of 23 bases. The CDR3, as DNA: TGTGCCAGCAGCCGCCAGGGGGGGGCCCTCGCCGGCGAGCAGTACTTC. Its translation is CASSRQGGALAGEQYF.

The chain employs TRBV10-3 and TRBJ2-7; D unclear. CDR3 size: 12 residues. The germline V gene encodes CDR1 ENHRY and CDR2 SYGVKD. V dropped 6 bases and J dropped 3 bases, with 9 bases sitting between them. The CDR3 DNA is TGTGCCATCAGCGTTGAGAGCTACGAGCAGTACTTC. This translates into CAISVESYEQYF.

Here the CDR3 DNA reads TGTGCCAGCAGCACTAGCGTTCTCTACAATGAGCAGTTCTTC. Translation: CASSTSVLYNEQFF. The V and J genes are TRBV7-2 and TRBJ2-1, with 7 nucleotides matching TRBD2. Germline-derived CDR1 and CDR2 are SGHTA and FQGNSA. This CDR3 comprises 14 residues. The V segment lost 5 bases and the J segment 3 bases; nucleotides outside the gene matches: 4.

The chain recombines TRBV12-3 or TRBV12-4 with TRBJ1-5; D gene unclear. The CDR3 sequence is 13 residues long. The V end was cut by 8 bases, the J end by 3 bases, with 11 bases between. The CDR3: CASGQQINQPQHF. The CDR3 region has the DNA TGTGCCAGCGGCCAACAGATCAATCAGCCCCAGCATTTT.

CDR3 amino acids: CAGAENTEAFF. The CDR3 bases are TGTGCCGGCGCGGAGAACACTGAAGCTTTCTTT. This chain uses TRBV7-9 with TRBJ1-1; D is unresolved. V was shortened by 11 bases and J by 1 base, with 8 bases between the two germline ends. Germline V gene data show CDR1 as SEHNR and CDR2 as FQNEAQ (reference sequence). This CDR3 has 11 amino acids.

The DNA for the CDR3 is TGTGCCAGCAGCTTCGTACAGGGTTCTGGGAAGACCCAGTACTTC. This translates into CASSFVQGSGKTQYF. The rearrangement links TRBV11-2 to TRBJ2-5, with D possibly matching TRBD1 (6 bases). V lost 3 bases and J lost 6, with 17 bases in between. Germline V CDR1 and CDR2: SGHAT, FQNNGV. The CDR3 sequence is 15 residues long. The whole variable domain, remainder taken from reference TRBV11-2 and TRBJ2-5, is EAGVAQSPRYKIIEKRQSVAFWCNPISGHATLYWYQQILGQGPKLLIQFQNNGVVDDSQLPKDRFSAERLKGVDSTLKIQPAKLEDSAVYLCASSFVQGSGKTQYFGPGTRLLVL.

The chain couples TRBV6-5 to TRBJ1-4; D is unresolved. This CDR3 is 12 amino acids long. CDR1 MNHEY and CDR2 SVGAGI come from the germline V gene. V was cut by 7 bases and J by 10 bases, with 13 bases left in between. The CDR3, as DNA: TGTGCCAGCACCGAAGGCGATGGAAAACTGTTTTTT. Its protein is CASTEGDGKLFF.

The rearrangement uses TRBV6-1 and TRBJ1-5; 11 bases are shared with TRBD1. V was clipped by 4 bases and J by 2 bases; unmatched bases: 4. The CDR3 runs 16 residues. CDR1 and CDR2 (germline): MNHNS, SASEGT. In DNA form, the CDR3 reads TGTGCCAGCAGTGGCCGGGACAGGGGGGGCAATCAGCCCCAGCATTTT. It is translated as CASSGRDRGGNQPQHF.